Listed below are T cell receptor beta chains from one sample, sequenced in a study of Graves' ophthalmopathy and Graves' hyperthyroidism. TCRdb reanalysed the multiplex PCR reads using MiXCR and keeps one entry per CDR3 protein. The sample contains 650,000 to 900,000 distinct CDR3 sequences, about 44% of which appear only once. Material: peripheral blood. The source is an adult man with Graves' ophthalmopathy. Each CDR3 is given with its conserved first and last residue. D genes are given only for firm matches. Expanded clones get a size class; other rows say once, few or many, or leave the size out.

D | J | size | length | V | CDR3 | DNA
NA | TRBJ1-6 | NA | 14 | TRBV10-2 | CASQVGSADPPLHF | TGCGCCAGCCAAGTGGGGTCGGCGGATCCACCCCTCCACTTT
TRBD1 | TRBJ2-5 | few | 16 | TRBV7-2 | CASSTSGTGVLETQYF | TGTGCCAGCAGCACCTCCGGGACAGGGGTTTTAGAGACCCAGTACTTC
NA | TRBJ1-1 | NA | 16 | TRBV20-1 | CSASPVEGRGNTEAFF | TGCAGTGCTTCACCCGTCGAGGGTAGAGGGAACACTGAAGCTTTCTTT
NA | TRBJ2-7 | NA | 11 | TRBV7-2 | CAKSPSYEQYF | TGTGCCAAGTCCCCCTCCTACGAGCAGTACTTC
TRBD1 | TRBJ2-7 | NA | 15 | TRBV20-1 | CSARNRDRGRNEQYF | TGCAGTGCTAGGAACCGGGACAGGGGTCGGAACGAGCAGTACTTC
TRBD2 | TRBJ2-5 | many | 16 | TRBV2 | CASSETSGGAQETQYF | TGTGCCAGCAGTGAAACTAGCGGGGGGGCCCAAGAGACCCAGTACTTC
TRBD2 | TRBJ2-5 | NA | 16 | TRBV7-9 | CASSLAGSSGGETQDF | TGTGCCAGCAGCTTGGCGGGTAGTAGCGGGGGAGAGACCCAGGACTTC
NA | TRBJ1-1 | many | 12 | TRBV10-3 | CATRTGNTEAFF | TGTGCCACGCGCACAGGGAACACTGAAGCTTTCTTT
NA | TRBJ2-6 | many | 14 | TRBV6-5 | CASSSSSGANVLTF | TGTGCCAGCAGTTCTAGCTCTGGGGCCAACGTCCTGACTTTC
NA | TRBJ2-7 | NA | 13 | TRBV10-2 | CASKLDRTYEQYF | TGCGCCAGCAAACTCGACAGAACCTACGAGCAGTACTTC
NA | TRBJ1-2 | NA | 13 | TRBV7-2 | CASSLNREGGYTF | TGTGCCAGCAGCTTAAACAGGGAGGGCGGCTACACCTTC
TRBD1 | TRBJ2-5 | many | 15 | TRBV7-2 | CASSLWQGAQETQYF | TGTGCCAGCAGCTTATGGCAGGGGGCCCAAGAGACCCAGTACTTC
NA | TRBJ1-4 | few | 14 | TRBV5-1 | CASSLGGANEKLFF | TGTGCCAGCAGCTTAGGGGGGGCTAATGAAAAACTGTTTTTT
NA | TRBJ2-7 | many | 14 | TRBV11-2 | CASSSDRMSYEQYF | TGTGCCAGCAGCTCAGACCGCATGTCCTACGAGCAGTACTTC
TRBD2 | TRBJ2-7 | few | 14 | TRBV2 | CASSRLAGGDEQYF | TGTGCCAGCAGTCGACTAGCGGGAGGGGACGAGCAGTACTTC
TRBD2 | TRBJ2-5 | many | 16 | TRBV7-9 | CASRAGTSGPQETQYF | TGTGCCAGCAGGGCTGGGACTAGCGGCCCCCAAGAGACCCAGTACTTC
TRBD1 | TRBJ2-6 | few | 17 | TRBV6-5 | CASSYPTGGAGANVLTF | TGTGCCAGCAGTTACCCAACAGGGGGCGCTGGGGCCAACGTCCTGACTTTC
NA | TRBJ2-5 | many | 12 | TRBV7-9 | CASSLAEETQYF | TGTGCCAGCAGCTTAGCCGAAGAGACCCAGTACTTC
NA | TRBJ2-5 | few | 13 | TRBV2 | CASSEEKRETQYF | TGTGCCAGCAGTGAAGAGAAAAGAGAGACCCAGTACTTC
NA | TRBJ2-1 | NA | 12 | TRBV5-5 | CASSLGGGEQFF | TGTGCCAGCAGCTTGGGGGGCGGTGAGCAGTTCTTC
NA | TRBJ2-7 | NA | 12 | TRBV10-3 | CASGPWLGEQYF | TGTGCCAGCGGCCCTTGGTTGGGCGAGCAGTACTTC
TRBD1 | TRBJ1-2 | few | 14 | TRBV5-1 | CASSLSQGIYGYTF | TGCGCCAGCAGCTTATCACAGGGGATCTATGGCTACACCTTC
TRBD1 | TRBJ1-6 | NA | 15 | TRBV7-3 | CASSTETGDYSPLHF | TGTGCCAGCAGCACCGAGACAGGGGATTATTCACCCCTCCACTTT
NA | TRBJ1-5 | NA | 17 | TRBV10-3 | CASRYGGGDYSNQPQHF | TGTGCCAGCAGGTACGGGGGAGGCGATTATAGCAATCAGCCCCAGCATTTT
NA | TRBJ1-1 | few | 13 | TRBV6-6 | CASSYKGGGEAFF | TGTGCCAGCAGTTACAAGGGCGGAGGTGAAGCTTTCTTT
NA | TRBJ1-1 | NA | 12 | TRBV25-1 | CASRISRTEAFF | TGTGCCAGCAGAATCAGCCGGACTGAAGCTTTCTTT